This TCR beta chain was captured in a study of cytotoxic CD8 clonotypes in ibrutinib-treated CLL. The table came from immunoSEQ multiplex PCR; TCRdb's copy has only in-frame clones and leaves some out. The sample has some 130,000 clones; 80% to 90% are singletons. The CDR3 totals 17 residues. The V and J ends lost 2 bases and 0 bases, in that order; junction bases with no gene match: 7. Germline V CDR1 and CDR2: SGHTA, FQGNSA. The sample was PBMCs, taken after 24 months of ibrutinib treatment. The rearrangement links TRBV7-2 to TRBJ1-5, with 7 bases lining up with TRBD1. The receptor comes from a human donor with chronic lymphocytic leukemia. The CDR3 is CASSLRGQGYSNQPQHF. The CDR3 region has the DNA TGTGCCAGCAGCTTAAGGGGGCAGGGCTATAGCAATCAGCCCCAGCATTTT.